This T cell receptor (beta chain) was identified in a study of OX40 agonist ivuxolimab in advanced cancers. Data came from immunoSEQ multiplex PCR; TCRdb stores just in-frame clones and leaves some out. The data hold roughly 24,000 clones, with more than 70% observed a single time. The germline CDR1 and CDR2 sequences are SGHAT and FQNNGV. This CDR3 spans 14 amino acids. V was shortened by 6 bases and J by 0 bases, with 11 bases between the two germline ends. Any history of autoimmune disease or systemic immunosuppression disqualified patients. V gene TRBV11-2 combines with J gene TRBJ1-1; D remains ambiguous. Source: CD4+ or CD8+ T cells sorted from blood, taken in a trial of the OX40 agonist ivuxolimab. The TCR sequence derives from an adult with an advanced solid tumor such as melanoma, head and neck, liver or kidney cancer. The CDR3 bases are TGTGCCAGCAGTCGGACGGGGATGAACACTGAAGCTTTCTTT. It encodes CASSRTGMNTEAFF.